The 9 T cell receptor beta chains below come from one sample, sequenced in a study of CD8 T cells in ankylosing spondylitis. These receptors' targets are unknown. TCRdb analysed the 5' RACE reads with MiXCR anew, one entry per CDR3 protein. This table has some 800,000 distinct CDR3 sequences, 10% to 15% appearing once. Regarding the study as a whole: About 8 highly homologous variants made up a TCR beta motif that seemed to typify ankylosing spondylitis blood.

Sequencing was performed on blood, either unsorted or a sorted T cell fraction (not recorded which). These receptors came from a male donor with ankylosing spondylitis.

This clonotype has just a few counts. The V and J genes are TRBV7-2 and TRBJ2-7, with a tentative D call TRBD1 (5 bases). In germline, CDR1 is SGHTA, CDR2 FQGNSA. Trimming cost V 4 bases and J 0 bases, with 10 bases left between them. The CDR3 is 14 amino acids. In DNA, the CDR3 is TGTGCCAGCAGCTCCCAGACAGCCTCCTACGAGCAGTACTTC. As protein: CASSSQTASYEQYF.

In its sample, this clonotype was seen a few times. The chain carries TRBV10-3 and TRBJ2-6; D ambiguous. V shed 2 bases and J shed 0 bases, with 8 bases lying between them. Germline CDR1 is ENHRY and CDR2 is SYGVKD. The CDR3 loop spans 16 amino acids. CDR3 loop: CAISEGLHSGANVLTF. The DNA of the CDR3 is TGTGCCATCAGTGAGGGCCTGCACTCTGGGGCCAACGTCCTGACTTTC.

The V gene is TRBV7-3, the J gene TRBJ1-1; perhaps TRBD1 as D (6 bases). The CDR3 length is 14 residues. The germline V and J ends were trimmed by 3 bases and 1 base, with 9 bases remaining between them. CDR1 is SGHTA, CDR2 FQGTGA, per germline. CDR3 amino acids: CASSLGHGNTEAFF. The CDR3 DNA reads as TGTGCCAGCAGCTTGGGACACGGGAACACTGAAGCTTTCTTT.

This clonotype was counted only a few times. V gene TRBV7-2 combines with J gene TRBJ1-4, with 7 bases that match TRBD1. CDR3 length: 16 amino acids. CDR1 SGHTA and CDR2 FQGNSA come from the germline V gene. The V segment lost 3 bases and the J segment 3 bases; nucleotides outside the gene matches: 7. The CDR3 coding sequence is TGTGCCAGCAGCTTGGGGGCGGGGACAGCTAATGAAAAACTGTTTTTT. Translated: CASSLGAGTANEKLFF.

Regarding this clonotype: The DNA is left out, because the CDR3 cannot be placed on it with certainty; the CDR3 is given as TCRdb lists it. This chain uses TRBV12-3 or TRBV12-4 with TRBJ2-1; the table gives TRBD1 as D, unverified against the DNA. Including both end residues, the CDR3 is 13 amino acids long. The CDR3 reads CASILGPGNEQFF.

This clonotype has a count of ten or more. The chain has TRBV29-1 and TRBJ2-3, with no clear D. Per germline, CDR1 SQVTM and CDR2 ANQGSEA. The length of the CDR3 is 12 residues. Trimming removed 8 bases at V and 3 bases at J, with 12 bases between. CDR3 coding DNA: TGCAGCTCGAGGACGGATACAGATACGCAGTATTTT. This encodes CSSRTDTDTQYF.

With regard to this clonotype: A read error may produce the germline difference seen at one junction end. J is TRBJ1-3 and V is TRBV3-1; D perhaps matches TRBD1 (5 bases). There are 15 residues in the CDR3. Germline V gene sequence: CDR1 LGHDT, CDR2 YNNKEL (reference sequence). The CDR3 reads CACSQGHRSGNTIYF. In DNA form, the CDR3 reads TGTGCCTGCAGCCAAGGACATCGCTCTGGAAACACCATATATTTT.

The rearrangement links TRBV20-1 to TRBJ1-2; D gene unclear. Germline V CDR1 and CDR2: DFQATT, SNEGSKA (reference sequence). Trimming took 0 bases from V and 2 from J, leaving 13 bases between them. The CDR3 covers 15 residues. In DNA form, the CDR3 reads TGCAGTGCTAGAGATCACCTAGCGCAAAACTATGGCTACACCTTC. As protein: CSARDHLAQNYGYTF.

Note on this clonotype: A junction end diverges from the germline sequence, so it may reflect a read error. This chain connects TRBV4-1 to TRBJ2-7; maybe TRBD2 (6 bases). The CDR3 sequence is 18 residues long. From germline, CDR1 is MGHRA and CDR2 YSYEKL. CDR3 nucleotide sequence: TGTGCCAGCAGCCCGGGACTCGTCGGAGATGGGGGTTATTACGAGCAGTACTTC. Translated: CASSPGLVGDGGYYEQYF.